The T cell receptor (beta chain) under discussion was sequenced for a study of technical replicates of blood from several donors. Some clones are missing from TCRdb's copy, which holds only in-frame ones; the method was immunoSEQ multiplex PCR. This sample has 15,000 to 20,000 clones, with 87% found just once. Germline CDR1 reads SGHRS; CDR2 reads YFSETQ. CDR3 length: 16 amino acids. With 0 bases removed from V and 2 bases from J, the gap between germline ends came to 15 bases. The J gene is TRBJ2-7, the V gene TRBV5-1; D remains unclear. The TCR was taken from a human donor in good health. Material for sequencing was PBMCs. CDR3 sequence: CASSLGSGKQTYEQYF. The DNA for the CDR3 is TGCGCCAGCAGCTTGGGATCGGGTAAACAAACCTACGAGCAGTACTTC.